This T cell receptor beta chain emerged from a study of T cells and copy number aberrations in small-cell lung cancer (TCRdb year 2021). A note on the overall study: To relate T cell metrics to mutations and copy number aberrations, the same tumor regions underwent both TCR repertoire sequencing and whole-exome sequencing. Tumor TCR data existed for under 20 patients, and 14 to 15 patients had TCR data from both tumor tissue and normal tissue.

Summary of the overall study and its limitations: Every specimen was formalin-fixed paraffin-embedded tissue, a material known to introduce sequencing artifacts. Tumor T-cell density, richness and clonality were negatively correlated with higher copy number aberration burden. The study was limited by a small sample size because surgical resection is uncommon in small-cell lung cancer, and the findings require validation. Compared with adjacent lung tissue, tumors showed lower T-cell density, richness and clonality, although the density difference was not significant. The TCR repertoire varied greatly across regions, with 79.9-97.7% of clones confined to one region, an overlap lower than in localized NSCLC.

With regard to this clone: What this receptor recognizes is not known. No per-base quality is available; no much larger clone lies one base away.

The donors were limited-stage small-cell lung cancer patients who had surgical resection in Hangzhou, China, between the late 2000s and the early 2020s. All donors had upfront surgery without preoperative chemotherapy or radiotherapy, and none received immunotherapy before or after surgery. Each of the roughly 20 patients in the sequenced cohort was a smoker or a heavy second-hand smoker. To represent spatial heterogeneity of the primary tumors, three regions were collected from each tumor FFPE block using a grid approach. Tumor regions were macrodissected to enrich malignant cells, and only regions expected to yield at least 150 ng DNA were selected. Multi-region TCR-beta sequencing of resected limited-stage small-cell lung cancers and of tumor-adjacent lung tissue was performed to characterize T cell repertoire heterogeneity. Genomic DNA was extracted from FFPE tissue using the AllPrep DNA/RNA FFPE Kit (Qiagen).

Per the germline V gene, SGHAT is the CDR1 and FQNNGV is the CDR2. Its CDR3 holds 11 amino acids, cysteine through phenylalanine. The retained sequence is limited to the CDR3, 33 bases, with the frame set at the first base. The junction shows trimming of 3 bases on V and 9 bases on J, plus 7 bases between the germline ends. The immunoSEQ hsTCRB Kit was used with multiplexed V- and J-gene primers to amplify TCR-beta CDR3 regions from genomic DNA. Unique DNA barcodes were added in a second PCR, and the samples were pooled together with one negative control and one positive control. An Illumina MiSeq running a 150-cycle paired-end protocol was used to sequence the pooled TCR-beta libraries. Regarding the original processing steps: Adaptive Biotechnologies processed the raw sequencing data into a report containing normalized, annotated TCR-beta repertoires. To compute T-cell density, TCR-beta templates were normalized to usable DNA, with usable DNA estimated through amplification of housekeeping genes. Richness was the count of unique rearrangements, and clonality was defined as 1 minus Pielou's evenness. The Jaccard index, the Morisita overlap index, and the proportion of shared top-20 clonotypes were used to quantify intratumor TCR heterogeneity between regions. As stored in TCRdb, this immuneACCESS dataset retains in-frame rearrangements with V and J assigned. A fraction of the clones does not appear; measured against another copy, unresolved V genes explain less than half of the discrepancy, and the remainder lacks a known reason. D and trimming were read from the DNA, whereas the V and J calls and clone size are those reported in that table. The sample table holds 1,200 or so clones, of which approximately 83% were seen once. The top ten clonotypes cover about 4.9% of the sample.

This sequence originates from a woman aged 45 to 65 with small cell lung cancer. The sequence links TRBV11-2 to TRBJ2-3, with TRBD2 tentatively as D gene (6 bases match). The source material was tumor tissue. In nucleotides, the sequence is TGTGCCAGCAGCTTTGGAGGGACGCAGTATTTT. It encodes CASSFGGTQYF.